The T cell receptor beta chain under discussion was sequenced for a study of Tregs in tolerant kidney transplant recipients. This CDR3 contains 18 residues. In germline, CDR1 is MNHNS, CDR2 SASEGT. The junction had 11 bases not matched to a gene; V was cut back by 2 bases and J by 5 bases. Study conclusions and caveats: Validation in larger populations is needed because few patients were studied. Biological reproducibility was not directly addressed in this study.

With regard to this clone: Its target is unknown.

Thawed PBMCs were FACS-sorted into unstimulated CD4+CD25+CD127- regulatory T cells, CD4+CD25- non-regulatory cells, CD4 and CD8 cells. Some clones are missing from TCRdb's copy, which holds only in-frame ones; the method was immunoSEQ multiplex PCR. The sample includes about 240,000 clones, approximately 84% of them seen just once. This rearrangement joins TRBV6-1 to TRBJ2-7; the match to TRBD2 covers 14 bases. This clonotype was obtained from a human donor in good health. Sample: CD4+ T cells from blood. The CDR3 nucleotides read TGTGCCAGCAGTGAAAATTTATCGGGACTAGCGGGGGATGACGAGCAGTACTTC. Encoded protein: CASSENLSGLAGDDEQYF.